Listed below are T cell receptor beta chains from one sample, sequenced in a study of OX40 agonist ivuxolimab in advanced cancers. Measured with immunoSEQ multiplex PCR; TCRdb has only the in-frame clones, and not every one. The table records around 70,000 clones, 75% to 95% of them present only once. Sequenced material: CD4+ or CD8+ T cells sorted from blood, taken in a trial of the OX40 agonist ivuxolimab. The receptors derive from an adult with an advanced solid tumor such as melanoma, head and neck, liver or kidney cancer. Both conserved end residues are part of each CDR3.

16	TRBV27	TRBJ2-1	CASSLIQRGPHNEQFF
14	TRBV5-5	TRBJ1-2	CASNPDPGIHDYTF
15	TRBV19	TRBJ2-7	CASSAGLAATYEQYF
15	TRBV7-8	TRBJ1-1	CASSLALRTGTEAFF
12	TRBV7-9	TRBJ1-1	CATSGGSTEAFF
11	TRBV25-1	TRBJ1-1	CASQTNTEAFF
13	TRBV6-5	TRBJ1-1	CASSFGEDTEAFF
15	TRBV6-5	TRBJ2-1	CASSSGSSSYNEQFF
14	TRBV19	TRBJ2-5	CASSMQGLGETQYF
14	TRBV6-5	TRBJ1-2	CASSQGQGGYGYTF
13	TRBV7-9	TRBJ2-7	CASSSRDAYEQYF
14	TRBV19	TRBJ2-1	CASSISGRAGEQFF
15	TRBV6-5	TRBJ1-2	CASSLTRNQIYGYTF
13	TRBV4-1	TRBJ2-1	CASSRQGYNEQFF
13	TRBV5-4	TRBJ2-1	CASSWGDHNEQFF
15	TRBV4-1	TRBJ1-2	CASSLGVSANYGYTF
17	TRBV11-1	TRBJ2-7	CASSSFPRASGSYEQYF
14	TRBV5-6	TRBJ2-1	CASSLGGDGYEQFF
14	TRBV15	TRBJ1-1	CATSRDREVTEAFF
14	TRBV19	TRBJ1-2	CASSIEGQSYGYTF
14	TRBV11-2	TRBJ2-7	CASSLAQGSYEQYF
13	TRBV27	TRBJ2-1	CASSGTGNNEQFF
17	TRBV2	TRBJ2-3	CASSASGGLIHTDTQYF
13	TRBV28	TRBJ2-5	CASSFPPQETQYF
18	TRBV15	TRBJ2-5	CATSRVGQGVRLEETQYF
11	TRBV5-6	TRBJ1-3	CASSSGYTIYF
18	TRBV5-6	TRBJ1-5	CASSSYTSMTGEDQPQHF